This record concerns one T cell receptor (beta chain) sequence. The antigen remains undetermined. The protocol was immunoSEQ multiplex PCR, while the TCRdb copy is restricted to in-frame clones and leaves out a portion. In the table there are over 2 million clones, 85% to 95% of which are singletons. The sample belongs to a study of shared clonotypes between healthy human individuals. Study-level results: Naive subsets generally had larger estimated richness than memory subsets.

V was trimmed by 4 bases and J by 8 bases, leaving 18 bases between them. CDR1 is SGHNT, CDR2 YYREEE, per germline (reference sequence). The CDR3 spans 14 residues. The sequenced sample consisted of naive CD4+ T cells sorted from blood. This sample's subset: CD45RA+ positively selected. The sequence came from a man aged 18-30 years in good health. The chain couples TRBV5-4 to TRBJ1-2; a weak D match, TRBD1 (5 bases). The CDR3 DNA is TGTGCCAGCAGCGGCGGGACTCAGGCCGAGGGCTACACCTTC. Translating it yields CASSGGTQAEGYTF.